This TCR beta chain originates from a study of tumor and adjacent non-tumor tissue in lung cancer. Study-wide points: Significantly higher TCR diversity was found in tumor than normal lung. Normal lung showed higher cumulative top 100 clone frequency than tumor.

CDR1 is SGHDT and CDR2 is YYEEEE in the germline V gene. The CDR3 sequence is 13 residues long. A modified ARM-PCR protocol with three rounds of nested PCR amplified TCRbeta. One entry per CDR3 protein, called by TCRdb with MiXCR from the multiplex PCR reads. The repertoire holds approximately 100,000 distinct CDR3 sequences, with about 60% as singletons. No cell sorting was done before RNA was extracted from the tissue. The normal lung tissue was taken more than 3 cm from the tumor edge. This clonotype was seen just once. Its antigen is unidentified. One end of the junction varies from germline; a read error may be responsible.

The sequence derives from a man aged 25 to 45 with non-small cell lung cancer. The rearrangement links TRBV5-6 to TRBJ2-3, with D unresolved. What was sequenced was distant non-tumor lung tissue. CDR3 region: CPSSFDPTDTQYF. The DNA of the CDR3 is TGTCCCAGCAGCTTCGATCCCACGGATACGCAGTATTTT. Supplemented by reference TRBV5-6 and TRBJ2-3, the full variable domain reads DAGVTQSPTHLIKTRGQQVTLRCSPKSGHDTVSWYQQALGQGPQFIFQYYEEEERQRGNFPDRFSGHQFPNYSSELNVNALLLGDSALYLCPSSFDPTDTQYFGPGTRLTVL.